The entry that follows covers one T cell receptor beta chain sequence. Its antigen is unknown. In TCRdb, the RT-PCR reads were re-called with MiXCR into one record per CDR3 protein. The top ten hold 13% of the sample, which has around 490,000 distinct CDR3 sequences, 6.5% to 8% seen once. This sample is part of a study of response to subunit inactivated influenza vaccine. Study findings and constraints: Authors suggested seasonal influenza vaccinations each recruit few new T cells.

V dropped 6 bases and J dropped 3 bases, with 15 bases sitting between them. This CDR3 spans 14 amino acids. In germline, CDR1 is DFQATT, CDR2 SNEGSKA (reference sequence). The TCR comes from a man aged 45-69 years who received an inactivated influenza vaccine. The J gene is TRBJ2-1, the V gene TRBV20-1; the D gene is possibly TRBD1 (6 bases). Sequencing used PBMCs from blood, obtained roughly 24 months after vaccination. This CDR3 reads CSARGLRYYNEQFF. In DNA form, the CDR3 reads TGCAGTGCCAGGGGTCTACGCTACTACAATGAGCAGTTCTTC.